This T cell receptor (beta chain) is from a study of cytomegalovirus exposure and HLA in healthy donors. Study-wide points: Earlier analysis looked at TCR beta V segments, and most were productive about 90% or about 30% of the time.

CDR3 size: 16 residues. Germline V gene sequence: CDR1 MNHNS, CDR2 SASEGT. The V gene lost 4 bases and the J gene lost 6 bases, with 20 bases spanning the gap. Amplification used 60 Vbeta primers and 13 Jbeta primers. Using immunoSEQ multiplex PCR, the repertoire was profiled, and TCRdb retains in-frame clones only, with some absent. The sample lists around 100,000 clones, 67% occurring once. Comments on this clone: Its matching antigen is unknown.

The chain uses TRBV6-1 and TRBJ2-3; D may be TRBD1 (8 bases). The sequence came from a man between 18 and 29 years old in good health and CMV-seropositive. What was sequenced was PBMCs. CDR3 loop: CASSADRALGGDTQYF. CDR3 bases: TGTGCCAGCAGTGCGGACAGGGCATTGGGGGGGGATACGCAGTATTTT.